These 6 T cell receptor beta chains share one sample of origin, sequenced in a study of Graves' ophthalmopathy and Graves' hyperthyroidism. TCR beta CDR3 amplification used RNA transcripts. HTBI-primed first-round RT-PCR preceded second-round multiplex PCR. TCRdb re-derived calls from the multiplex PCR reads in MiXCR, one entry per CDR3 protein. The table includes 300,000 to 500,000 distinct CDR3 sequences, over 15% detected once. The sequenced sample was peripheral blood. These receptors all come from a woman under 30 with stable Graves' hyperthyroidism.

This clonotype was found many times. This sequence joins TRBV6-5 and TRBJ2-7, with D possibly TRBD1 on 6 matching bases. Germline assignment: CDR1 MNHEY and CDR2 SVGAGI. CDR3 length: 13 residues. Trimming cost V 5 bases and J 3 bases, with 11 bases left between them. CDR3 sequence reads: CASSPTGNYEQYF. For the CDR3, the DNA is TGTGCCAGCAGTCCGACAGGAAACTACGAGCAGTACTTC.

The table lists this clonotype with many counts. V gene TRBV6-5 combines with J gene TRBJ1-1; 7 nucleotides line up with TRBD1. CDR1 is MNHEY and CDR2 is SVGAGI in the germline V gene. CDR3 length: 15 residues. Trimming at V came to 3 bases and at J to 3 bases, leaving 7 bases not matched to a gene. This CDR3 reads CASSYGIRGDTEAFF. For the CDR3, the DNA is TGTGCCAGCAGTTATGGGATCAGGGGGGACACTGAAGCTTTCTTT.

With respect to this clonotype: One end of the junction fails to match germline, which may point to a read error. This chain links TRBV5-1 with TRBJ1-1; no clear D. CDR3 length: 15 amino acids. CDR1 is SGHRS and CDR2 is YFSETQ in the germline V gene. Here the CDR3 reads CASSETGRQNTEACF. The CDR3 nucleotides read TGCGCCAGCAGCGAAACCGGACGGCAGAACACTGAAGCTTGCTTT.

This clonotype was detected ten times or more. V usage is TRBV12-3 or TRBV12-4 and J usage is TRBJ1-1; no clear D. The CDR3 loop spans 15 amino acids. V was cut by 5 bases and J by 5 bases, with 18 bases left in between. The CDR3 protein is CASSQQDPSVTEAFF. The CDR3, as DNA: TGTGCCAGCAGTCAGCAGGACCCCTCGGTGACTGAAGCTTTCTTT.

This clonotype was found many times. This chain joins TRBV6-1 and TRBJ1-5; maybe TRBD1 (5 bases). The CDR3 runs to 16 residues. V was cut by 1 base and J by 4 bases, with 14 bases left in between. Germline V CDR1 and CDR2: MNHNS, SASEGT. The CDR3 here is CASSEDRSYLNQPQHF. The CDR3 DNA reads TGTGCCAGCAGTGAAGACAGGTCATACCTTAATCAGCCCCAGCATTTT.

This clonotype was picked up many times. The V gene is TRBV10-3, the J gene TRBJ2-2; 9 nucleotides line up with TRBD2. Germline-derived CDR1 and CDR2 are ENHRY and SYGVKD. The CDR3 consists of 19 residues. Trimming took 4 bases from V and 0 from J; bases not matched to a gene: 12. The chain's CDR3 is CAISGPGSGGPSNTGELFF. The CDR3, as DNA: TGTGCCATCAGTGGCCCGGGTAGCGGGGGACCATCGAACACCGGGGAGCTGTTTTTT.